A single sample is the source of the 12 T cell receptor beta chains below, sequenced in a study of blood T cells in healthy people across ages. Primers used in a second PCR of about 7 to 11 cycles were a sample-barcoded 5' primer and a J-beta primer mix. TCRdb ran MiXCR on the 5' RACE reads and lists one entry per CDR3 protein. The data show fewer than 900,000 distinct CDR3 sequences, 35% to 40% seen once. Sequenced: blood. Receptors were obtained from a man aged 18 to 30 in good health.

The rearrangement uses TRBV14 and TRBJ1-2, with D perhaps TRBD1 (6 bases). The V gene lost 7 bases and the J gene lost 2 bases, with 11 bases spanning the gap. The CDR3 length is 13 residues. Germline CDR1 is SGHDN and CDR2 is FVKESK. The CDR3, as DNA: TGTGCCAGCACCAGGACAGAAAACTATGGCTACACCTTC. It codes for CASTRTENYGYTF.

The genes are TRBV11-2 and TRBJ1-2; 7 nucleotides line up with TRBD1. The CDR3 length is 13 residues. V dropped 1 base and J dropped 12; count of bases not matched to a gene: 8. The germline V gene has CDR1 SGHAT and CDR2 FQNNGV. Here the CDR3 reads CASSLGRGIEHTF. The CDR3 DNA is TGTGCCAGCAGCTTAGGCAGGGGGATTGAGCACACCTTC.

Worth noting for this clonotype: Relative to the germline gene, one junction end is altered; a read error may explain this. The rearrangement joins TRBV4-2 to TRBJ1-3, with D unclear. The CDR3 sequence is 15 residues long. The germline V gene has CDR1 LGHNA and CDR2 YNFKEQ. The CDR3 DNA follows: TGTGCCAGCAGCCCCCTGGAGAGCTCTGGGAACACCATATATTTT. Its translation is CASSPLESSGNTIYF.

This clonotype was detected once. The chain couples TRBV9 to TRBJ1-1, with D unresolved. Trimming shortened V by 0 bases and J by 4 bases, and 13 bases separated the two germline ends. CDR1 and CDR2 from the germline V gene are SGDLS and YYNGEE. This CDR3 has 15 residues. Here the CDR3 DNA reads TGTGCCAGCAGCGTAGAGGGCCGGACGGGCACTGAAGCTTTCTTT. This encodes CASSVEGRTGTEAFF.

The chain employs TRBV20-1 and TRBJ2-3; a possible D gene is TRBD2 (5 bases). Per germline, CDR1 DFQATT and CDR2 SNEGSKA (reference sequence). The CDR3 extends over 12 amino acids. V lost 5 bases and J lost 2, with 8 bases in between. This CDR3 is CSAPGNTDTQYF. The CDR3 nucleotides read TGCAGTGCTCCCGGGAACACAGATACGCAGTATTTT.

The chain has TRBV12-3 or TRBV12-4 and TRBJ2-3, with 7 positions matching TRBD2. CDR3 length equals 18 residues. Germline trimming cut 6 bases from V and 1 base from J; bases unmatched to any gene: 16. The CDR3 DNA reads as TGTGCCAGCAGCCCGCTTCTACTCGCGGGGGAGGGCACAGATACGCAGTATTTT. It is translated as CASSPLLLAGEGTDTQYF.

The chain recombines TRBV12-3 or TRBV12-4 with TRBJ2-2; D possibly corresponds to TRBD1 (5 bases). The CDR3 is 15 residues long. Trimming pared 2 bases from V and 0 bases from J, leaving 7 bases between. The DNA of the CDR3 is TGTGCCAGCAGTTTACGCAGGGCGAACACCGGGGAGCTGTTTTTT. Translated: CASSLRRANTGELFF.

The chain joins TRBV13 to TRBJ2-3; 7 positions match TRBD1. The CDR3 totals 15 residues. CDR1 is PRHDT and CDR2 is FYEKMQ in the germline V gene (reference sequence). The V and J ends lost 5 bases and 0 bases, in that order; junction bases with no gene match: 5. The CDR3 DNA reads as TGTGCCAGCAGCCACCGGGACAGAAGCACAGATACGCAGTATTTT. Protein sequence: CASSHRDRSTDTQYF.

In its sample, this clonotype was seen a few times. The V gene is TRBV20-1, the J gene TRBJ2-1, with D possibly TRBD2 on 6 matching bases. Germline V gives CDR1 DFQATT, CDR2 SNEGSKA (reference sequence). This CDR3 comprises 14 residues. V lost 4 bases to trimming and J lost 7 bases, with 17 bases between them. The CDR3: CSAIASAVENEQFF. CDR3 DNA: TGCAGTGCTATCGCTAGCGCGGTGGAGAATGAGCAGTTCTTC.

This clonotype was seen more than once but under ten times. V is TRBV29-1 and J is TRBJ2-1; no firm D call. CDR3 length equals 11 residues. Per germline, CDR1 SQVTM and CDR2 ANQGSEA. The CDR3 DNA reads TGCAGTCATCAGGCCCTCAATGAGCAGTTCTTC. Protein product: CSHQALNEQFF.

This clonotype was counted only a few times. The chain joins TRBV2 to TRBJ2-1; the D is unclear. This CDR3 is 18 amino acids long. The V gene lost 0 bases and the J gene lost 0 bases, with 15 bases spanning the gap. Germline-derived CDR1 and CDR2 are SNHLY and FYNNEI. The CDR3 nucleotides are TGTGCCAGCAGTGAAGCGCTTGGGTCGGAGAGCTCCTACAATGAGCAGTTCTTC. This sequence encodes CASSEALGSESSYNEQFF.

This clonotype was recorded many times. The chain couples TRBV12-3 or TRBV12-4 to TRBJ2-7; D could derive from TRBD1 or TRBD2 (5 bases each). This CDR3 has 12 residues. Trimming removed 6 bases from V and 6 bases from J, with 12 bases in between. The CDR3 reads CASSNRDPEQYF. CDR3 DNA: TGTGCCAGCAGCAACCGGGACCCCGAGCAGTACTTC.